Presented here are 8 T cell receptor beta chains from one specimen sequenced in a study of cytomegalovirus exposure and HLA in healthy donors. Primers for the PCR totalled 60 Vbeta and 13 Jbeta. Generated by immunoSEQ multiplex PCR, the TCRdb table keeps only in-frame clones and is missing some. The repertoire consists of about 110,000 clones, with 82% occurring once and the leading ten covering less than 3.5%. The sequencing input was PBMCs. Receptors originate from a man between 25 and 39 years old in good health and CMV-seropositive.

The chain couples TRBV5-1 to TRBJ1-1; the D is unclear. The CDR3 consists of 15 residues. The germline gives CDR1 SGHRS, CDR2 YFSETQ. Trimming pared 1 base from V and 1 base from J, leaving 11 bases between. The CDR3 coding sequence is TGCGCCAGCAGCTTGAGAATACGGAGGAACACTGAAGCTTTCTTT. This translates into CASSLRIRRNTEAFF.

V usage is TRBV19 and J usage is TRBJ1-1; no clear D gene. CDR3 length: 14 residues. CDR1 LNHDA and CDR2 SQIVND come from the germline V gene (reference sequence). V shed 3 bases and J shed 0 bases, with 8 bases lying between them. In DNA, the CDR3 is TGTGCCAGTAGTATGCGCGGAGTGAACACTGAAGCTTTCTTT. Protein sequence: CASSMRGVNTEAFF.

The V and J genes are TRBV7-2 and TRBJ1-2; 8 bases agree with TRBD1. Trimming at V came to 7 bases and at J to 4 bases, leaving 8 bases not matched to a gene. The CDR3 spans 14 residues. The germline V gene has CDR1 SGHTA and CDR2 FQGNSA. CDR3 sequence (DNA): TGTGCCAGCATCAAAGGACAGGGAACCTATGGCTACACCTTC. It codes for CASIKGQGTYGYTF.

The chain uses TRBV4-2 and TRBJ2-3, with 12 bases aligning to TRBD2. The V and J ends lost 1 base and 3 bases, in that order; junction bases with no gene match: 8. The germline gives CDR1 LGHNA, CDR2 YNFKEQ. The CDR3 is made up of 18 amino acids. The CDR3 coding sequence is TGTGCCAGCAGCCAAGTGATGGGACTAGCGGGCGCTACAGATACGCAGTATTTT. It translates to CASSQVMGLAGATDTQYF.

The chain joins TRBV19 to TRBJ1-5; possibly TRBD1 for D (6 bases). Trimming removed 4 bases from V and 9 bases from J, with 19 bases in between. The germline V gene encodes CDR1 LNHDA and CDR2 SQIVND (reference sequence). There are 15 residues in the CDR3. CDR3 loop: CASSTGHFLLGPQHF. In DNA form, the CDR3 reads TGTGCCAGTAGTACGGGACACTTTCTTTTAGGGCCCCAGCATTTT.

This chain links TRBV5-1 with TRBJ1-1; TRBD1 agrees at 7 bases. This CDR3 contains 13 residues. V was pared by 5 bases and J by 3 bases, with 4 bases of the junction left unmatched. CDR1 is SGHRS, CDR2 YFSETQ, per germline. CDR3 residues: CASRPQGYTEAFF. CDR3 sequence (DNA): TGCGCCAGCAGACCACAGGGGTACACTGAAGCTTTCTTT. Together with reference TRBV5-1 and TRBJ1-1, the CDR3 gives the full variable domain: KAGVTQTPRYLIKTRGQQVTLSCSPISGHRSVSWYQQTPGQGLQFLFEYFSETQRNKGNFPGRFSGRQFSNSRSEMNVSTLELGDSALYLCASRPQGYTEAFFGQGTRLTVV.

The chain carries TRBV5-5 and TRBJ2-7, with D tentatively TRBD1 (5 bases). The germline CDR1 and CDR2 sequences are SGHKS and YYEKEE (reference sequence). V lost 5 bases, J lost 2 bases, and 20 bases lay in between. The CDR3 has 16 amino acids. The CDR3 coding sequence is TGTGCCAGCAGTCCCCCGATGGGGCTCGCCACCTACGAGCAGTACTTC. Its translation is CASSPPMGLATYEQYF.

This clone was observed a single time. This sequence joins TRBV27 and TRBJ2-1; D remains unclear. Germline CDR1 reads MNHEY; CDR2 reads SMNVEV (reference sequence). The CDR3 consists of 15 residues. With 5 bases removed from V and 0 bases from J, the gap between germline ends came to 11 bases. CDR3 coding DNA: TGTGCCAGCAGTGCCTTCGTTAGCTCCTACAATGAGCAGTTCTTC. This gives the protein CASSAFVSSYNEQFF.